This T cell receptor (beta chain) was recovered during a study of CD8+CD57+ T cells in acquired aplastic anemia. Looking at the study overall: The mean DNA yield obtained from sorted CD4+ and CD8+ cells came to approximately 3 ug.

Of note for this clonotype: Its antigen is currently unknown.

This CDR3 has 13 amino acids. V shed 7 bases and J shed 2 bases, with 6 bases lying between them. Per germline, CDR1 MNHNS and CDR2 SASEGT. Study findings and constraints: The number of CD8+ CDR3 sequences shared by patients and controls was 25 to 35.

Investigators profiled TCR beta VDJ and CDR3 from genomic DNA template. MiXCR, run by TCRdb on the reads, gives a single entry per CDR3 protein. The table lists around 180,000 distinct CDR3 sequences, 64% of them singletons. The V gene is TRBV6-1, the J gene TRBJ2-6, with a possible D match to TRBD1 (6 bases). The sequenced sample consisted of sorted CD4+, CD8+, or CD8+CD57+ T cells (not recorded which) from PBMCs. The origin of this receptor is a human donor with severe aplastic anemia or a healthy control (not recorded which). CDR3 DNA: TGTGCCAGCAACAGGGCTGGGGCCAACGTCCTGACTTTC. Its protein is CASNRAGANVLTF.